The 8 T cell receptor beta chains presented below share a single source sample, sequenced in a study of shared clonotypes between healthy human individuals. Profiling relied on immunoSEQ multiplex PCR, and the TCRdb table lists in-frame clones only, not all of them. The sample consists of more than 400,000 clones, 95% to 97% of them appearing once. What was sequenced was naive CD4+ T cells sorted from blood. Subset denoted: CD45RA+ positively selected. All receptors derive from a woman aged 25-40 years in good health.

This clone came up once. The chain employs TRBV28 and TRBJ1-3; D gene ambiguous. Trimming left V 8 bases short and J 0 bases short, with 11 bases between. The CDR3 extends over 14 amino acids. The germline V gene has CDR1 MDHEN and CDR2 SYDVKM. The CDR3 loop is CASGLVSSGNTIYF. In DNA, the CDR3 is TGTGCCAGCGGCTTAGTCAGCTCTGGAAACACCATATATTTT.

On this clone itself: The same CDR3 can be traced to other DNA sequences in this sample. V is TRBV4-1 and J is TRBJ2-7; TRBD1 matches 10 bases. V lost 3 bases, J lost 5 bases, and 16 bases stayed unmatched. CDR1 and CDR2 from the germline V gene are MGHRA and YSYEKL. The CDR3 sequence is 18 residues long. The CDR3 is CASSQIAGGTGDPDEQYF. The CDR3 nucleotides are TGCGCCAGCAGCCAGATCGCCGGCGGGACAGGGGATCCGGACGAGCAGTACTTC.

The chain uses TRBV11-2 and TRBJ2-3, with D perhaps matching TRBD1 (5 bases). The V and J ends lost 3 bases and 0 bases respectively, with 10 bases between them. The CDR3 is made up of 15 amino acids. Germline CDR1 SGHAT, CDR2 FQNNGV. This CDR3 reads CASSFSGHSTDTQYF. The CDR3 region has the DNA TGTGCCAGCAGCTTTTCAGGGCATAGCACAGATACGCAGTATTTT.

The chain has TRBV7-9 and TRBJ2-3; D perhaps matches TRBD1 (6 bases). The CDR3 contains 18 residues. The germline CDR1 and CDR2 sequences are SEHNR and FQNEAQ (reference sequence). V lost 5 bases to trimming and J lost 4 bases, with 25 bases between them. The CDR3, as DNA: TGTGCCAGCAGCCCCCCGATTGAGCTAGCTTCAGGGGCAGATACGCAGTATTTT. It is translated as CASSPPIELASGADTQYF. The entire variable domain, with the rest obtained from reference TRBV7-9 and TRBJ2-3, is as follows: DTGVSQNPRHKITKRGQNVTFRCDPISEHNRLYWYRQTLGQGPEFLTYFQNEAQLEKSRLLSDRFSAERPKGSFSTLEIQRTEQGDSAMYLCASSPPIELASGADTQYFGPGTRLTVL.

The chain employs TRBV5-1 and TRBJ2-1; 7 positions match TRBD1. The CDR3 is made up of 15 amino acids. Germline CDR1 and CDR2: SGHRS and YFSETQ. V shed 3 bases, J shed 5 bases, and the junction held 8 bases outside the gene matches. The CDR3 nucleotides read TGCGCCAGCAGCTGGAGTACGGGACAGAACAATGAGCAGTTCTTC. Residues: CASSWSTGQNNEQFF.

The rearrangement links TRBV28 to TRBJ2-7; 9 bases fit TRBD1. The germline gives CDR1 MDHEN, CDR2 SYDVKM. Trimming at V came to 8 bases and at J to 3 bases, leaving 5 bases not matched to a gene. This CDR3 is 13 amino acids long. CDR3 DNA: TGTGCCAGCGGGACAGGGAGGCTCTACGAGCAGTACTTC. As protein: CASGTGRLYEQYF.

This clone was observed once. The J gene is TRBJ1-5, the V gene TRBV9; D is undetermined. From germline, CDR1 is SGDLS and CDR2 YYNGEE. There are 14 residues in the CDR3. V lost 0 bases and J 1 base, leaving 5 bases between the germline ends. The CDR3 sequence: CASSVGSSNQPQHF. CDR3 in DNA: TGTGCCAGCAGCGTAGGCAGCAGCAATCAGCCCCAGCATTTT. Full variable domain (rest looked up from reference TRBV9 and TRBJ1-5): DSGVTQTPKHLITATGQRVTLRCSPRSGDLSVYWYQQSLDQGLQFLIQYYNGEERAKGNILERFSAQQFPDLHSELNLSSLELGDSALYFCASSVGSSNQPQHFGDGTRLSIL.

This chain joins TRBV6-6 and TRBJ2-1; D perhaps matches TRBD2 (6 bases). CDR3 length equals 11 residues. Germline V gene lookup returns CDR1 MNHNY and CDR2 SVGAGI (reference sequence). V was cut by 6 bases and J by 9 bases, with 9 bases left in between. CDR3 loop: CASSLEGEQFF. DNA for the CDR3: TGTGCCAGCAGCCTGGAGGGTGAGCAGTTCTTC.